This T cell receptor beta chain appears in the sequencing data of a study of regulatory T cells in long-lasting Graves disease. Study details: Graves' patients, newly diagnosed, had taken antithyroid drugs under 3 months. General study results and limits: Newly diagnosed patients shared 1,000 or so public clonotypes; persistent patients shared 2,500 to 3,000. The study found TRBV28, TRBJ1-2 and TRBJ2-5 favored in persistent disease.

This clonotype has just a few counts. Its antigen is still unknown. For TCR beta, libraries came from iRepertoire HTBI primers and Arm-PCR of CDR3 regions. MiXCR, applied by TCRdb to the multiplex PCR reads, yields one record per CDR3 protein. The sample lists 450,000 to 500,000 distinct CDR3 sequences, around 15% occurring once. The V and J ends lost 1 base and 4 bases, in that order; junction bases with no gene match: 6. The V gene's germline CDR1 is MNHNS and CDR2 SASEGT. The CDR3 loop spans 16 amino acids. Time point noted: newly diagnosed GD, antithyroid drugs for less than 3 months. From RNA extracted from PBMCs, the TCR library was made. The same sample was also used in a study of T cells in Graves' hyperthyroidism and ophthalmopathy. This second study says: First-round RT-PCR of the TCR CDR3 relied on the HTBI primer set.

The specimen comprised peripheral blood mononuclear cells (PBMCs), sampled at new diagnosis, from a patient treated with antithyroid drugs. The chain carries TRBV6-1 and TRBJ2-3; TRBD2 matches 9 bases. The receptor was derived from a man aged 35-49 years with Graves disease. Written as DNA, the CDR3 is TGTGCCAGCAGTGAAGGGGGCGGGAGGGCCTCAGATACGCAGTATTTT. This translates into CASSEGGGRASDTQYF.